This T cell receptor (beta chain) came from a study of cytomegalovirus exposure and HLA in healthy donors. Whole-study findings and limits: With further analysis later on, most CMV-associated TCR beta chains appeared HLA-restricted.

The germline CDR1 and CDR2 sequences are SNHLY and FYNNEI. This CDR3 has 16 amino acids. Trimming cost V 7 bases and J 5 bases, with 21 bases left between them. Note on this clone: Antigen: not known.

Donors counted as nominally healthy when sampled, yet unrecorded immune exposures were likely. PCR was performed using 60 Vbeta and 13 Jbeta primers. Using immunoSEQ multiplex PCR, the repertoire was profiled, and TCRdb retains in-frame clones only, with some absent. The sample shows 75,000 to 95,000 clones, around 77% of them seen only once. Material: PBMCs. The sequence derives from a man aged 50-59 years in good health and CMV-seronegative. The chain uses TRBV2 and TRBJ2-1; TRBD2 might be the D (7 bases). The CDR3 loop reads CASTLKRGGAHNEQFF. CDR3 bases: TGTGCCAGCACCTTGAAGAGGGGGGGGGCCCACAATGAGCAGTTCTTC.